Below, 13 T cell receptor beta chains from the same sample are listed, as sequenced in a study of blood T cell repertoires in COVID-19. Profiled with immunoSEQ multiplex PCR; TCRdb holds only in-frame clones, not every one. The sample carries some 240,000 clones, roughly nine tenths recorded once. Sequenced material: peripheral blood. These receptor sequences come from a woman aged 40 to 50 who had recovered from COVID-19.

The chain carries TRBV7-2 and TRBJ1-2; D might be TRBD1 (6 bases). The CDR3 is 14 amino acids. V shed 5 bases and J shed 6 bases, with 16 bases lying between them. Looked up from germline, CDR1 is SGHTA and CDR2 is FQGNSA. CDR3 coding DNA: TGTGCCAGCAGCCCCTACAGGGACCCCCATGGCTACACCTTC. Residues: CASSPYRDPHGYTF.

The CDR3: CAISPRVLQGNTEAFF. In DNA, the CDR3 is TGTGCCATCAGTCCCAGGGTCCTACAGGGAAACACTGAAGCTTTCTTT. The chain employs TRBV10-3 and TRBJ1-1, with D possibly matching TRBD1 (6 bases). CDR1 and CDR2 (germline): ENHRY, SYGVKD. This CDR3 spans 16 amino acids. V was trimmed by 5 bases and J by 2 bases, leaving 18 bases between them.

The V gene is TRBV15, the J gene TRBJ2-1, with 8 positions matching TRBD2. The CDR3 has 21 amino acids. Germline V gene data show CDR1 as LNHNV and CDR2 as YYDKDF (reference sequence). The V gene end was trimmed by 0 bases and the J gene end by 0 bases; junction bases not matched to a gene: 16. CDR3 amino acids: CATSRDLGLVGSGSSYNEQFF. CDR3 DNA sequence: TGTGCCACCAGCAGAGATCTGGGGTTAGTGGGAAGCGGGAGCTCCTACAATGAGCAGTTCTTC.

To note about this clone: Additional DNA sequences in this sample encode the identical CDR3. This sequence joins TRBV6-2 or TRBV6-3 and TRBJ2-5, with D tentatively TRBD2 (7 bases). Germline lookup yields CDR1 MNHEY and CDR2 SVGEGT. The CDR3 runs to 15 residues. V was clipped by 4 bases and J by 3 bases, with 15 bases between them. The CDR3 nucleotides are TGTGCCAGCAGTTTAGTTGGGAGGGGGGAAGAGACCCAGTACTTC. It codes for CASSLVGRGEETQYF.

As DNA, the CDR3 is TGTGCCAGCAGTTTTCCGGGACAGGGGAACACTGAAGCTTTCTTT. Encoded protein: CASSFPGQGNTEAFF. This rearrangement joins TRBV28 to TRBJ1-1, with 9 positions matching TRBD1. The V gene's germline CDR1 is MDHEN and CDR2 SYDVKM. The CDR3 sequence is 15 residues long. V gave up 3 bases and J gave up 1 base; unmatched junction bases: 3.

V gene TRBV27 combines with J gene TRBJ2-7; TRBD1 matches at 11 bases. V lost 6 bases, J lost 2 bases, and 3 bases stayed unmatched. This CDR3 spans 14 amino acids. Germline CDR1 MNHEY, CDR2 SMNVEV (reference sequence). The DNA for the CDR3 is TGTGCCAGCAGCCCGGGACAGGGGGCCTACGAGCAGTACGTC. It is translated as CASSPGQGAYEQYV.

The J gene is TRBJ1-2, the V gene TRBV5-1; D remains unclear. CDR1 SGHRS and CDR2 YFSETQ come from the germline V gene. The CDR3 is 14 amino acids. Trimming stripped 4 bases from V and 4 bases from J, with 14 bases between. The DNA of the CDR3 is TGCGCCAGCAGCCCGGAAACCCCAGGCTATGGCTACACCTTC. This translates into CASSPETPGYGYTF.

The V and J genes are TRBV2 and TRBJ1-6; a possible D gene is TRBD1 (5 bases). Trimming shortened V by 6 bases and J by 1 base, and 13 bases separated the two germline ends. The CDR3 has 16 amino acids. Looked up from germline, CDR1 is SNHLY and CDR2 is FYNNEI. This chain's CDR3 is CASSHGGGSYNSPLHF. For the CDR3, the DNA is TGTGCCAGCAGCCACGGGGGGGGATCCTATAATTCACCCCTCCACTTT.

The chain joins TRBV21-1 to TRBJ1-5; TRBD1, the D gene given by the table, was not confirmed from the DNA. TRBV21-1 is annotated as a pseudogene. The CDR3 spans 17 residues. This CDR3 reads CASGTGGGWRGNQPQHF. For the CDR3, the DNA is TGTGCCAGCGGGACAGGGGGCGGATGGAGAGGCAATCAGCCCCAGCATTTT.

The rearrangement links TRBV11-3 to TRBJ1-6; TRBD1 matches at 8 bases. This CDR3 is 17 amino acids long. Per germline, CDR1 SGHNT and CDR2 YENEEA. V was pared by 1 base and J by 7 bases, with 9 bases of the junction left unmatched. CDR3 DNA: TGTGCCAGCAGCTTAGGACAGGGGCCTGGGGGGAATTCACCCCTCCACTTT. This encodes CASSLGQGPGGNSPLHF.

V and J are TRBV18 and TRBJ1-1; 8 bases match TRBD1. Germline V gives CDR1 KGHSH, CDR2 LQKENI. The J segment lost 0 bases and the V segment lost 6 bases, leaving 9 bases of the junction unmatched. The CDR3 runs to 16 residues. CDR3 protein: CASSQPGQGMNTEAFF. Written as DNA, the CDR3 is TGTGCCAGCTCTCAACCCGGACAGGGCATGAACACTGAAGCTTTCTTT. The whole variable domain, filled in from reference TRBV18 and TRBJ1-1, reads NAGVMQNPRHLVRRRGQEARLRCSPMKGHSHVYWYRQLPEEGLKFMVYLQKENIIDESGMPKERFSAEFPKEGPSILRIQQVVRGDSAAYFCASSQPGQGMNTEAFFGQGTRLTVV.

V gene TRBV11-3 combines with J gene TRBJ2-7, with TRBD2 matching over 11 bases. This CDR3 comprises 14 residues. The V and J ends lost 5 bases and 6 bases, in that order; junction bases with no gene match: 6. Germline V gene sequence: CDR1 SGHNT, CDR2 YENEEA. CDR3 DNA sequence: TGTGCCAGCAGCGTTAGCGGGAGGGTCCCCGAGCAGTACGTC. Amino acids: CASSVSGRVPEQYV.

The chain combines TRBV7-9 with TRBJ2-2; weak D call: TRBD1 (5 bases). V lost 7 bases and J 0 bases, leaving 15 bases between the germline ends. CDR1 and CDR2 (germline): SEHNR, FQNEAQ (reference sequence). The CDR3 length is 16 residues. Written as DNA, the CDR3 is TGTGCCAGCACCCCCCCCGGACAAACGAACACCGGGGAGCTGTTTTTT. It specifies CASTPPGQTNTGELFF.